The entry below describes one T cell receptor (beta chain). Antigen specificity is unknown. These data originate in a study of T-cell memory formation after mild COVID-19. General study findings and limits: Pre-infection memory already had some responding clones, implying cross-reactive memory joined.

This CDR3 has 14 residues. Germline values: CDR1 SGDLS, CDR2 YYNGEE. Trimming removed 4 bases at V and 1 base at J, with 11 bases between. One entry per CDR3 protein, called by TCRdb with MiXCR from the 5' RACE reads. In the table there are under 300,000 distinct CDR3 sequences, 7.5% to 10% of which are singletons. The TCR was taken from a man younger than 35 who had mild COVID-19 (a few samples of this study predate the infection). Cell type and time point are not known. Material: PBMCs or a T cell subset sorted from them (not recorded which). The chain carries TRBV9 and TRBJ1-1, with a weak D call TRBD1 (6 bases). This chain's CDR3 is CASSLQGRNTEAFF. The CDR3 DNA sequence: TGTGCCAGCAGCCTACAGGGTCGGAACACTGAAGCTTTCTTT. Variable domain in full (rest from reference TRBV9 and TRBJ1-1): DSGVTQTPKHLITATGQRVTLRCSPRSGDLSVYWYQQSLDQGLQFLIQYYNGEERAKGNILERFSAQQFPDLHSELNLSSLELGDSALYFCASSLQGRNTEAFFGQGTRLTVV.